This T cell receptor beta chain was obtained from a study of PD-L1 blockade in urothelial cancer. Germline V CDR1 and CDR2: MNHEY, SVGAGI. This CDR3 region has 13 residues. V gave up 0 bases and J gave up 4 bases, with 6 bases separating them. The table came from immunoSEQ multiplex PCR; TCRdb's copy has only in-frame clones and leaves some out. Counted here are 130,000 or so clones, less than 85% occurring once; the ten biggest clones make up 3.2%. The time point denotes: pretreatment peripheral blood. The chain recombines TRBV6-5 with TRBJ1-1; D gene unclear. The material sequenced was PBMCs, taken around atezolizumab (anti-PD-L1) treatment. The TCR comes from a man aged 45-60 years with urothelial cancer. This CDR3 reads CASSYSRATEAFF. As DNA, the CDR3 is TGTGCCAGCAGTTACTCGCGGGCCACTGAAGCTTTCTTT.